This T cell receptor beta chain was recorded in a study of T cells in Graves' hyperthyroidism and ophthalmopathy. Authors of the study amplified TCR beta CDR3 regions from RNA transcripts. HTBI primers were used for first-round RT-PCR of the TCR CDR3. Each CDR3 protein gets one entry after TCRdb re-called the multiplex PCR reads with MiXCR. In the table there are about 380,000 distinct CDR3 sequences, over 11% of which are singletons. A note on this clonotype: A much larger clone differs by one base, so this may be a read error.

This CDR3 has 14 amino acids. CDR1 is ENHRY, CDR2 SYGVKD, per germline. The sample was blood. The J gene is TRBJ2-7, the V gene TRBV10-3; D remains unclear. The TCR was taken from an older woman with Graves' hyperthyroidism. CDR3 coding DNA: TGTGCCGTCAGTGATGTAGGACGGAAAAACGAGCAGTACTTC. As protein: CAVSDVGRKNEQYF.